The rows below give T cell receptor beta chains drawn from one sample of a study of blood T cells in healthy people across ages. MiXCR was run by TCRdb on the 5' RACE reads, yielding one entry per CDR3 protein. The sample has around 520,000 distinct CDR3 sequences, about 27% seen once. This same sample was also part of a study on T cells of mothers and their children.

Source material: blood. The receptor source for this set is a boy between 2 and 10 years old in good health. Both conserved end residues are part of each CDR3. Each record gives: clone size, J gene, V gene, D gene, CDR3 DNA, CDR3 protein. The D gene is left open where the match is weak. A row's size may be missing; if present it is once, few, many or a size class.

.	TRBJ1-1	TRBV19	.	TGTGCCAGTAGTTACCGGACAGTTACTGAAGCTTTCTTT	CASSYRTVTEAFF
.	TRBJ2-1	TRBV10-2	.	TGCGCCAGCGAGGGAGGGGGTGGCTCCTACAATGAGCAGTTCTTC	CASEGGGGSYNEQFF
.	TRBJ1-5	TRBV20-1	.	TGCAGTGCTAAGAATGGCAATCAGCCCCAGCATTTT	CSAKNGNQPQHF
few	TRBJ2-1	TRBV6-2/TRBV6-3	TRBD2	TGTGCCAGCAGTTCCATAGCGGGAGGGTATGAGCAGTTCTTC	CASSSIAGGYEQFF
.	TRBJ1-1	TRBV6-5	.	TGTGCCAGCAGTTACTCTAGGCGTAGCAACACTGAAGCTTTCTTT	CASSYSRRSNTEAFF
.	TRBJ2-5	TRBV7-2	TRBD2	TGTGCCAGCAGCTTAGAGGTCCGGGGAGGGGAGACCCAGTACTTC	CASSLEVRGGETQYF
.	TRBJ2-1	TRBV27	.	TGTGCCAGCAGTTTAGGGTACGGGACCTACAATGAGCAGTTCTTC	CASSLGYGTYNEQFF
few	TRBJ2-7	TRBV10-3	.	TGTGCCATCAGAGACAGGGAGGACTCCCACGAGCAGTACTTC	CAIRDREDSHEQYF
few	TRBJ2-7	TRBV7-9	TRBD2	TGTGCCAGCAGCTTTTCGGGGGGTAGCTCCTACGAGCAGTACTTC	CASSFSGGSSYEQYF
few	TRBJ2-5	TRBV24-1	.	TGTGCCACTAGGACACAAGAGACCCAGTACTTC	CATRTQETQYF
few	TRBJ2-2	TRBV12-3/TRBV12-4	TRBD1	TGTGCCAGCACCCCAGGGGGAACCGGGGAGCTGTTTTTT	CASTPGGTGELFF
few	TRBJ2-1	TRBV6-5	.	TGTGCCAGCCGCCCGGGAGTTTCCTACAATGAGCAGTTCTTC	CASRPGVSYNEQFF
few	TRBJ2-5	TRBV20-1	.	TGCAGTGCTAGCAATCCCGCGTGGGCCCAAGAGACCCAGTACTTC	CSASNPAWAQETQYF
.	TRBJ2-3	TRBV7-2	.	TGTGCCAGCAGCTTAGGGAGGGGGAATACGCAGTATTTT	CASSLGRGNTQYF
.	TRBJ2-1	TRBV10-3	TRBD2	TGTGCCATCAGTGAGTTCGCGGGAGGCTCCAATGAGCAGTTCTTC	CAISEFAGGSNEQFF
.	TRBJ2-2	TRBV3-1	TRBD1	TGTGCCAGCACTCCGGGACAGGGAGAAGTCGGGGAGCTGTTTTTT	CASTPGQGEVGELFF
.	TRBJ1-6	TRBV5-1	.	TGCGCCAGCAGCTTGACCCCGGCAGGGGATTCACCCCTCCACTTT	CASSLTPAGDSPLHF
.	TRBJ2-7	TRBV7-8	TRBD1	TGTGCCAGCAGCTCCCCGACAGGGGGGCTCCTCGAGCAGTACTTC	CASSSPTGGLLEQYF
.	TRBJ1-1	TRBV2	.	TGTGCCAGCAGTTCGACTACCTCGGCCCTGGGCACTGAAGCTTTCTTT	CASSSTTSALGTEAFF
many	TRBJ2-7	TRBV12-3/TRBV12-4	.	TGTGCCAGCAGCCCGACAGGCGGCTCCTACGAGCAGTACTTC	CASSPTGGSYEQYF
few	TRBJ1-3	TRBV12-3/TRBV12-4	.	TGTGCCAGCAGTTTCGGGGACTCTGGAAACACCATATATTTT	CASSFGDSGNTIYF
.	TRBJ2-1	TRBV29-1	.	TGCAGCGTCGAAGAGCGCAATGAGCAGTTCTTC	CSVEERNEQFF
few	TRBJ2-2	TRBV24-1	.	TGTGCCACCAGTGATCATTCTCGAGGTGCGAACACCGGGGAGCTGTTTTTT	CATSDHSRGANTGELFF
.	TRBJ2-3	TRBV28	TRBD2	TGTGCCAGCAGTCCGCTAGCGGGAATCTCAGATACGCAGTATTTT	CASSPLAGISDTQYF
.	TRBJ1-3	TRBV7-2	.	TGTGCCAGCAGCAATGACTACCGGACACTCTCTGGAAACACCATATATTTT	CASSNDYRTLSGNTIYF
.	TRBJ2-5	TRBV19	TRBD1	TGTGCCAGTAGTCTCGTCGGACAGGGGTCGTACCAAGAGACCCAGTACTTC	CASSLVGQGSYQETQYF
many	TRBJ2-7	TRBV18	TRBD2	TGTGCCAGCTCACCTCGGACTAGCGGGAGCTACGAGCAGTACTTC	CASSPRTSGSYEQYF
.	TRBJ2-7	TRBV20-1	TRBD1	TGCAGTGCTTCCGGGACAGGGCGCGACGAGCAGTACTTC	CSASGTGRDEQYF
few	TRBJ2-7	TRBV7-9	.	TGTGCCAGCAGCGCACCCTCTCAGGGCCCCTACGAGCAGTACTTC	CASSAPSQGPYEQYF
.	TRBJ2-2	TRBV24-1	.	TGTGCCACCAGTGACCCCACCCGACATCCCACCGGGGAGCTGTTTTTT	CATSDPTRHPTGELFF
.	TRBJ2-5	TRBV7-9	TRBD2	TGTGCCACCGGACTAGCGGGTCCAGAGACCCAGTACTTC	CATGLAGPETQYF
few	TRBJ1-1	TRBV20-1	.	TGCAGTGCTAGAGGGGGGGCCGTGAACACTGAAGCTTTCTTT	CSARGGAVNTEAFF
.	TRBJ2-4	TRBV5-1	TRBD2	TGCGCCAGCAAGGCGGGGACTAGCGGGAGCACAAACATTCAGTACTTC	CASKAGTSGSTNIQYF
few	TRBJ2-5	TRBV11-2	.	TGTGCCAGCAGTTTCCCGGGACGGGGGGAGACCCAGTACTTC	CASSFPGRGETQYF
.	TRBJ2-7	TRBV6-1	TRBD2	TGTGCCAGCAGCCCTACTAGCGGGGGGCCGAACTCCTACGAGCAGTACTTC	CASSPTSGGPNSYEQYF
.	TRBJ2-7	TRBV10-3	.	TGTGCCATCAGAGAACAGGTCCTCTACGAGCAGTACTTC	CAIREQVLYEQYF
many	TRBJ1-2	TRBV3-1	.	TGTGCCAGCAGCTACAGTTATGGCTACACCTTC	CASSYSYGYTF